A single TCR beta chain is shown here with its context. V gave up 6 bases and J gave up 8 bases, with 14 bases separating them. The germline CDR1 and CDR2 sequences are MNHEY and SVGAGI. CDR3 size: 13 residues. The data belong to a study of blood T cell repertoires in COVID-19. Study-level information: From the United States, Italy and Spain came samples of acute and convalescent COVID-19.

Per the authors' pipeline: Estimated nucleated cell counts came from reference gene primer amplification. Data came from immunoSEQ multiplex PCR; TCRdb stores just in-frame clones and leaves some out. V and J calls plus clone size are reproduced from that table; the DNA served to infer D and trimming. The sample yields about 180,000 clones, about 80% seen once. Sequencing was performed on peripheral blood. The TCR was taken from a human donor in a cohort sampled during active COVID-19. V and J are TRBV6-5 and TRBJ2-1, with D perhaps TRBD2 (5 bases). The CDR3 DNA is TGTGCCAGCAGGCCCCCACTAGGGTATGAGCAGTTCTTC. This translates into CASRPPLGYEQFF.